The following is a TCR beta chain sequence with its context. Its antigen is unknown. Base-call qualities are not available, and no considerably larger clone is one nucleotide away. The data stem from a study of control samples from healthy donors and cancer patients (dated by TCRdb to the early 2020s). Receptor libraries were prepared by the immunoSEQ multiplex PCR assay. TCRdb's version of the immuneACCESS table is confined to in-frame rearrangements and falls short of the full clone set. An unresolved V gene accounts for under half of the shortfall where checked; the remainder is of unknown origin. This sample has around 94,000 clones in its table, and 80% to 95% of those were observed once. Around 1.4% of the sample goes to the ten largest clones. The receptor comes from a woman aged 30 to 39 in good health. The sample was blood.

The encoded CDR3 is CASSPQGMNTEAFF. The nucleotide sequence is TGTGCCAGCAGTCCGCAGGGCATGAACACTGAAGCTTTCTTT. The sequence is built from TRBV5-6 and TRBJ1-1, and possibly TRBD1, on 5 matching bases. Via the germline V gene, CDR1 is SGHDT and CDR2 YYEEEE. V was cut back by 5 bases and J by 0 bases, leaving a gap of 11 bases between them. From the cysteine through the phenylalanine, the CDR3 covers 14 amino acids. The read is trimmed to its CDR3 DNA, 42 bases read in frame from base 1.